The 4 T cell receptor beta chains presented below share a single source sample, sequenced in a study of OX40 agonist ivuxolimab in advanced cancers. Generated by immunoSEQ multiplex PCR, the TCRdb table keeps only in-frame clones and is missing some. Altogether approximately 79,000 clones are present, 65% to 90% being singletons, with the ten largest covering roughly 3%. This specimen consisted of CD4+ or CD8+ T cells sorted from blood, obtained in a trial of the OX40 agonist ivuxolimab. The receptors here all came from an adult with an advanced solid tumor such as melanoma, head and neck, liver or kidney cancer.

For the CDR3, the DNA is TGTGCCAGCAGCTCCATAGGGGGCAAATCACCCCTCCACTTT. Translating gives CASSSIGGKSPLHF. This chain uses TRBV5-6 with TRBJ1-6, with 7 bases matching TRBD1. J lost 10 bases, V lost 3 bases, and 7 bases had no gene match. CDR3 length: 14 amino acids. Germline CDR1 SGHDT, CDR2 YYEEEE.

This clone was recorded a few times. The rearrangement joins TRBV28 to TRBJ1-1; no reliable D call. Between the trimmed V and J ends, which lost 2 bases and 1 base, there was a span of 5 bases. There are 13 residues in the CDR3. CDR1 MDHEN and CDR2 SYDVKM come from the germline V gene. The CDR3 is CASSLTRNTEAFF. The CDR3, as DNA: TGTGCCAGCAGTTTAACTAGGAACACTGAAGCTTTCTTT.

CDR3 coding DNA: TGCGCCAGCAGCCAAGTGCACGGCGGGACAGATACGCAGTATTTT. It translates to CASSQVHGGTDTQYF. This chain links TRBV4-3 with TRBJ2-3, with D possibly matching TRBD2 (5 bases). Per germline, CDR1 LGHNA and CDR2 YSLEER. Trimming cost V 1 base and J 3 bases, with 11 bases left between them. The CDR3 has 15 amino acids.

This chain uses TRBV18 with TRBJ1-1; TRBD1 is a possible D gene (5 bases). This CDR3 region has 15 residues. V was cut by 3 bases and J by 4 bases, with 15 bases left in between. Germline lookup yields CDR1 KGHSH and CDR2 LQKENI. The CDR3 spells CASSPGRTGGTEAFF. The CDR3 nucleotides read TGTGCCAGCTCACCGGGACGGACGGGGGGCACTGAAGCTTTCTTT.